Sequencing of this T cell receptor beta chain was carried out in a study of T cell repertoires in cytomegalovirus infection. Study background: CMV epitopes used comprised recently identified HLA-C-restricted ones and well-studied HLA-B-restricted ones. CMV infection plus the matching HLA type was flagged by public TCR beta signatures.

TCRdb reprocessed the reads with MiXCR, giving one entry per CDR3 protein. This sample has roughly 110,000 distinct CDR3 sequences, with 30% found just once. Concerning this clonotype: Its target is not known.

Whole-study findings and limits: Totalled public TCR beta family frequency picked out people who carried CMV plus the relevant HLA. HLA-C-restricted CMV clonotypes gave the most frequent clonotype in two of eight donors.

The V gene lost 1 base and the J gene lost 2 bases, with 6 bases spanning the gap. CDR1 and CDR2 from the germline V gene are SGHTA and FQGNSA. The CDR3 contains 13 residues. This sequence was found in a human donor in good health (CMV status not recorded). Some clones in this sample may be carry-over from other donors' samples. This chain joins TRBV7-2 and TRBJ2-7; D ambiguous. The sequencing used CD8+ T cells from cultured PBMCs, collected from culture after CMV antigen stimulation. The CDR3 protein is CASSLDPPYEQYF. Here the CDR3 DNA reads TGTGCCAGCAGCTTAGATCCACCCTACGAGCAGTACTTC.